Only one count was recorded for the clone carrying this T cell receptor beta chain. This record belongs to a study of OX40 agonist ivuxolimab in advanced cancers. The method was immunoSEQ multiplex PCR; TCRdb's version includes in-frame clones alone and lacks a portion of them. The sample has around 60,000 clones, about 80% seen once. The V gene's germline CDR1 is SEHNR and CDR2 FQNEAQ (reference sequence). The CDR3 spans 12 residues. Trimming took off 3 bases at V and 9 bases at J, with 9 bases between the two ends. This receptor was taken from an adult with an advanced solid tumor such as melanoma, head and neck, liver or kidney cancer. This specimen consisted of CD4+ or CD8+ T cells sorted from blood, obtained in a trial of the OX40 agonist ivuxolimab. The V and J genes are TRBV7-9 and TRBJ2-1; D unresolved. CDR3 sequence reads: CASSLMPSEQFF. The DNA of the CDR3 is TGTGCCAGCAGCTTGATGCCCAGTGAGCAGTTCTTC.